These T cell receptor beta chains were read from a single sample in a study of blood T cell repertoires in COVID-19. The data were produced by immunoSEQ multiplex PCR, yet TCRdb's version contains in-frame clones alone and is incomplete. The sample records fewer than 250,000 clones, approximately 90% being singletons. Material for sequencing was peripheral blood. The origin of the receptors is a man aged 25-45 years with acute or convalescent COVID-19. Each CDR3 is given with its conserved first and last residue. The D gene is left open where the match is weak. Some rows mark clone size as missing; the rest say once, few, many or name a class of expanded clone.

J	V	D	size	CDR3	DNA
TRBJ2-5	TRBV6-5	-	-	CASSRPLGPTQYF	TGTGCCAGCAGTCGACCGCTGGGGCCGACCCAGTACTTC
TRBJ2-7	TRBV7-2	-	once	CASSLVEGGGEQYF	TGTGCCAGCAGCTTAGTGGAAGGGGGGGGAGAGCAGTACTTC
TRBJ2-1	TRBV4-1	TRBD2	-	CASSPTGTSGLRGEQFF	TGCGCCAGCAGCCCGACCGGGACTAGCGGGCTGAGGGGTGAGCAGTTCTTC
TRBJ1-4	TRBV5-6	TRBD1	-	CASRGQLNEKLFF	TGTGCCAGCAGGGGACAGCTTAATGAAAAACTGTTTTTT
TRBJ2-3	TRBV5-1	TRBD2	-	CASSGDYTDTQYF	TGCGCCAGCAGCGGGGACTACACAGATACGCAGTATTTT
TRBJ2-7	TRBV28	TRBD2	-	CASSLSPGTSEKGQYF	TGTGCCAGCAGTTTGAGCCCCGGGACTAGCGAGAAGGGTCAGTACTTC
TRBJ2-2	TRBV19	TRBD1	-	CASSIDGQADTGELFF	TGTGCCAGTAGTATAGATGGACAGGCCGACACCGGGGAGCTGTTTTTT
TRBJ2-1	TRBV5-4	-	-	CASSVRGGFPYNEQFF	TGTGCCAGCAGCGTACGCGGGGGCTTCCCCTACAATGAGCAGTTCTTC
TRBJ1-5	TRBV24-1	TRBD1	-	CATSDSMTGGNNQPQHF	TGTGCCACCAGTGATTCGATGACAGGGGGCAACAATCAGCCCCAGCATTTT
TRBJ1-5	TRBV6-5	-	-	CASRGGYGQPQHF	TGTGCCAGCAGGGGGGGGTATGGGCAGCCCCAGCATTTT
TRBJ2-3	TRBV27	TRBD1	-	CASRLGQGWPDTQYF	TGTGCCAGCCGACTGGGACAGGGATGGCCAGATACGCAGTATTTT
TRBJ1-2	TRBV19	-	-	CASSTSSGSNYGYTF	TGTGCCAGTAGTACATCCTCAGGATCTAACTATGGCTACACCTTC
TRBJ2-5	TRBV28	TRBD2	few	CASTLAGGQKETQYF	TGTGCCAGCACCCTAGCGGGAGGTCAGAAAGAGACCCAGTACTTC
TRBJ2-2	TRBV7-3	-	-	CASRTSGDGELFF	TGTGCCAGCAGGACCTCGGGGGACGGGGAGCTGTTTTTT
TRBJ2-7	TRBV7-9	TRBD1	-	CASSLTRQGPYEQYF	TGTGCCAGCAGCTTAACTCGACAGGGGCCCTACGAGCAGTACTTC
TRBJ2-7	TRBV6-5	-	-	CASSEAHPKTYEQYF	TGTGCCAGCAGCGAGGCTCATCCGAAGACCTACGAGCAGTACTTC
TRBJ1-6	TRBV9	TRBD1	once	CASSGDSSYNSPLHF	TGTGCCAGCAGTGGGGACAGCTCCTATAATTCACCCCTCCACTTT
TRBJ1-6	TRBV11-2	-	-	CASSPQVYPLHF	TGTGCCAGCAGCCCTCAGGTATACCCCCTCCACTTT
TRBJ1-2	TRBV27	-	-	CASSLALGLNYGYTF	TGTGCCAGCAGTTTAGCCCTCGGTCTTAACTATGGCTACACCTTC
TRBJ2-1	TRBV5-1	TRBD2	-	CASSSGLAGLNEQFF	TGCGCCAGCAGCTCGGGACTAGCGGGCCTAAATGAGCAGTTCTTC
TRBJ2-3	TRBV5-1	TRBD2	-	CASSPKTSGTDTQYF	TGCGCCAGCAGCCCCAAGACTAGCGGCACAGATACGCAGTATTTT
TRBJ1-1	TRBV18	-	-	CASSPDNRGTEAFF	TGTGCCAGCTCGCCCGACAATCGGGGCACTGAAGCTTTCTTT
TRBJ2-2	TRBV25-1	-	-	CASTRTANTGELFF	TGTGCCAGCACCCGGACAGCGAACACCGGGGAGCTGTTTTTT
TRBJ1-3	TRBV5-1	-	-	CASSLGLPSGNTIYF	TGCGCCAGCAGCTTGGGCCTACCATCCGGAAACACCATATATTTT
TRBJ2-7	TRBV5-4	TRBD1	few	CASSFTGQSFYEQYF	TGTGCCAGCAGCTTTACGGGACAGAGCTTCTACGAGCAGTACTTC
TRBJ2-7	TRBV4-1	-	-	CASSQDRQEQYF	TGCGCCAGCAGCCAAGATAGACAGGAGCAGTACTTC
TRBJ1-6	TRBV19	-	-	CASFRGPNSPLHF	TGTGCCAGTTTCAGGGGTCCTAATTCACCCCTCCACTTT
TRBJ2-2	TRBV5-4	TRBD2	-	CASSLRLAGNTGELFF	TGTGCCAGCAGCTTGCGACTAGCGGGGAACACCGGGGAGCTGTTTTTT
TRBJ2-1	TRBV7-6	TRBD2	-	CASSLQPAGGPNEQFF	TGTGCCAGCAGCCTACAGCCAGCGGGAGGGCCCAATGAGCAGTTCTTC
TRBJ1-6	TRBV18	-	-	CASSPVGDDSPLHF	TGTGCCAGCTCACCGGTCGGAGACGATTCACCCCTCCACTTT
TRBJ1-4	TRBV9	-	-	CASSVGAGMQPGEKLFF	TGTGCCAGCAGCGTAGGGGCGGGAATGCAACCCGGTGAAAAACTGTTTTTT
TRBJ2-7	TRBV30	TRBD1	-	CAWRAADRAAYEQYF	TGTGCCTGGAGGGCCGCGGACAGGGCAGCCTACGAGCAGTACTTC
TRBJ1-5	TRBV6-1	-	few	CASSDRRQTSNQPQHF	TGTGCCAGCAGTGACCGTCGACAGACTAGCAATCAGCCCCAGCATTTT
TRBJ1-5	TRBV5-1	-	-	CASSLVWGDQPQHF	TGCGCCAGCAGCTTGGTCTGGGGAGATCAGCCCCAGCATTTT
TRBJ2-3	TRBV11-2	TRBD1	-	CASTRQGAGDTQYF	TGTGCCAGTACCCGACAGGGGGCGGGAGATACGCAGTATTTT
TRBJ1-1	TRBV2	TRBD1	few	CASGWGITGGYTEAFF	TGTGCCAGCGGTTGGGGTATTACAGGGGGCTACACTGAAGCTTTCTTT
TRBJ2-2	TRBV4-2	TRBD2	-	CASSQQLAGGGGELFF	TGTGCCAGCAGCCAACAGCTAGCGGGGGGAGGCGGGGAGCTGTTTTTT
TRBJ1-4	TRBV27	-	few	CASSFKGPNEKLFF	TGTGCCAGCAGTTTCAAGGGGCCCAATGAAAAACTGTTTTTT
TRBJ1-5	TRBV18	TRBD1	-	CASSPSRRNRGEEPQHF	TGTGCCAGCTCACCCTCTCGCCGTAACAGGGGGGAAGAGCCCCAGCATTTT
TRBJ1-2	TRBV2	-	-	CASSEIQNNYGYTF	TGTGCCAGCAGTGAAATACAGAATAACTATGGCTACACCTTC
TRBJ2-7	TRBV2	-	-	CASREPGIRAYEQYF	TGTGCCAGCAGAGAACCAGGGATAAGAGCGTACGAGCAGTACTTC
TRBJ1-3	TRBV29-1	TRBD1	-	CSVSWTGAGNTIYF	TGCAGCGTTTCCTGGACAGGGGCTGGAAACACCATATATTTT
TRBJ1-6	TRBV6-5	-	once	CASSYGDGGNSPLHF	TGTGCCAGCAGTTATGGGGACGGGGGAAATTCACCCCTCCACTTT
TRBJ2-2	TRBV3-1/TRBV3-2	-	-	CASSRRGGGSNTGELFF	TGTGCCAGCAGCCGGAGGGGAGGCGGGTCGAACACCGGGGAGCTGTTTTTT
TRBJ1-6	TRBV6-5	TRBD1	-	CASTDRTGLRSPLHF	TGTGCCAGCACCGACCGGACAGGGCTGCGTTCACCCCTCCACTTT
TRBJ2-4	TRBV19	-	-	CASSWDTIAKNIQYF	TGTGCCAGTAGTTGGGACACAATAGCCAAAAACATTCAGTACTTC
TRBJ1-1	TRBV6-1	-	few	CASSETVRAFF	TGTGCCAGCAGTGAAACTGTGAGAGCTTTCTTT
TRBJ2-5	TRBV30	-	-	CAWSNGGLQETQYF	TGTGCCTGGAGTAACGGCGGGCTTCAAGAGACCCAGTACTTC
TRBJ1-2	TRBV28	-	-	CASSFSPTYGYTF	TGTGCCAGCAGTTTCTCCCCTACCTATGGCTACACCTTC
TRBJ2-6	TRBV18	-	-	CASEEPGANVLTF	TGTGCCAGCGAGGAGCCTGGGGCCAACGTCCTGACTTTC
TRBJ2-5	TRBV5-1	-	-	CASSLEAAQETQYF	TGCGCCAGCAGTTTAGAAGCGGCCCAAGAGACCCAGTACTTC
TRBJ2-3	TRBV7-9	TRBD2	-	CASSRTPGLANTDTQYF	TGTGCCAGCAGCCGTACCCCGGGACTAGCGAACACAGATACGCAGTATTTT
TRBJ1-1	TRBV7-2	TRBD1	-	CASSLNRGPEAFF	TGTGCCAGCAGCTTGAACAGGGGCCCTGAAGCTTTCTTT
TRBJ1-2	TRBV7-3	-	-	CASSPGGVGGYTF	TGTGCCAGCAGCCCCGGGGGGGTTGGTGGCTACACCTTC